The 10 T cell receptor beta chains below all came from one sample that was sequenced in a study of blood T cell repertoires in COVID-19. Sequenced by immunoSEQ multiplex PCR; TCRdb stores in-frame clones only, minus some. The top ten clones hold 3% of a sample with just under 350,000 clones, around 83% of them seen once. The sequencing sample was made of peripheral blood. Every receptor here comes from a man under 40 with active or convalescent COVID-19.

The chain links TRBV19 to TRBJ1-5; D remains ambiguous. CDR3 length: 14 amino acids. V gave up 5 bases and J gave up 0 bases, with 8 bases separating them. CDR1 and CDR2 from the germline V gene are LNHDA and SQIVND (reference sequence). CDR3 nucleotide sequence: TGTGCCAGTAGTGCGGAGTATAGCAATCAGCCCCAGCATTTT. Its translation: CASSAEYSNQPQHF. Supplemented by reference TRBV19 and TRBJ1-5, the full variable domain reads DGGITQSPKYLFRKEGQNVTLSCEQNLNHDAMYWYRQDPGQGLRLIYYSQIVNDFQKGDIAEGYSVSREKKESFPLTVTSAQKNPTAFYLCASSAEYSNQPQHFGDGTRLSIL.

This sequence joins TRBV27 and TRBJ1-2; TRBD1 might be the D (5 bases). The CDR3 loop spans 14 amino acids. CDR1 is MNHEY, CDR2 SMNVEV, per germline (reference sequence). V lost 4 bases and J lost 7, with 16 bases in between. The CDR3 coding sequence is TGTGCCAGCAGTTCGAGGGGAGGACTGGGTGGCTACACCTTC. This codes for CASSSRGGLGGYTF.

This chain connects TRBV24-1 to TRBJ2-7, with D perhaps matching TRBD2 (5 bases). The germline V and J ends were trimmed by 2 bases and 6 bases, with 13 bases remaining between them. Germline lookup yields CDR1 KGHDR and CDR2 SFDVKD. The CDR3 length is 14 residues. The DNA of the CDR3 is TGTGCCACCAGTGATTCGGGAAGAGTGTTCGAGCAGTACTTC. Its protein product is CATSDSGRVFEQYF.

CDR3 loop: CASSHYGTSGGLGDKNIQYF. The CDR3 coding sequence is TGCGCCAGCAGCCACTACGGGACTAGCGGGGGGCTGGGGGACAAAAACATTCAGTACTTC. The chain recombines TRBV4-3 with TRBJ2-4; 15 nucleotides match TRBD2. Germline V gene lookup returns CDR1 LGHNA and CDR2 YSLEER. Germline trimming cut 3 bases from V and 3 bases from J; bases unmatched to any gene: 12. The CDR3 spans 20 residues.

The V and J genes are TRBV6-4 and TRBJ2-2, with D possibly TRBD1 on 5 matching bases. The germline CDR1 and CDR2 sequences are MRHNA and SNTAGT. V was clipped by 6 bases and J by 4 bases, with 15 bases between them. The CDR3 contains 15 residues. This CDR3 is CASRATGFGTGELFF. For the CDR3, the DNA is TGTGCCAGCAGAGCAACAGGTTTCGGCACCGGGGAGCTGTTTTTT.

CDR3 amino acids: CASSLGLAGGYEQYF. The CDR3, as DNA: TGTGCCAGTAGTTTGGGACTAGCGGGAGGTTACGAGCAGTACTTC. This chain links TRBV19 with TRBJ2-7; 15 nucleotides agree with TRBD2. Germline V lookup: CDR1 LNHDA, CDR2 SQIVND (reference sequence). V was pared by 5 bases and J by 4 bases, with 3 bases of the junction left unmatched. This CDR3 has 15 residues.

J is TRBJ2-7 and V is TRBV3-1 (or the pseudogene TRBV3-2); 13 bases align to TRBD2. Germline loops: CDR1 LGHDT, CDR2 YNNKEL (reference sequence). The length of the CDR3 is 18 residues. Germline trimming cut 4 bases from V and 3 bases from J; bases unmatched to any gene: 12. In DNA, the CDR3 is TGTGCCAGCAGCCCCCGAGGGACTAGCGGGGATGGGTTCTACGAGCAGTACTTC. It is translated as CASSPRGTSGDGFYEQYF.

The CDR3 loop reads CASSQDTGELSGSPLHF. The CDR3 region has the DNA TGCGCCAGCAGCCAAGATACGGGGGAGCTTTCGGGTTCACCCCTCCACTTT. The rearrangement uses TRBV4-3 and TRBJ1-6, with TRBD1 as a possible D gene (5 bases). Per the germline V gene, CDR1 is LGHNA and CDR2 is YSLEER. V was cut by 0 bases and J by 9 bases, with 18 bases left in between. The CDR3 is 17 residues long.

The chain employs TRBV4-3 and TRBJ2-2, with TRBD1 matching 7 bases. The CDR3 sequence is 18 residues long. CDR1 LGHNA and CDR2 YSLEER come from the germline V gene. Unmatched junction bases numbered 11, after V lost 1 base and J lost 3 bases. CDR3 sequence reads: CASSQVGYRGPDTGELFF. CDR3 DNA: TGCGCCAGCAGCCAAGTGGGTTATAGGGGGCCTGACACCGGGGAGCTGTTTTTT.

The chain carries TRBV5-4 and TRBJ2-5, with D perhaps matching TRBD2 (6 bases). CDR1 and CDR2 from the germline V gene are SGHNT and YYREEE (reference sequence). Deletions cut 4 bases from V and 5 bases from J, with 21 bases between. The CDR3 runs to 16 residues. The CDR3 is CASSPDPGTWGETQYF. DNA of the CDR3: TGTGCCAGCAGCCCGGACCCCGGGACTTGGGGGGAGACCCAGTACTTC.